This entry describes one T cell receptor (beta chain). Only one count was recorded for this clone. Which antigen it targets is not known. No much larger clone exists at a distance of one base, and base qualities are not known. The data originate from a study of blood T cell repertoires in COVID-19 (dated by TCRdb to 2019 to 2021). For the wider study: Collaborator samples came from the United States, Italy and Spain and covered acute and convalescent phases of COVID-19. The prospective study material was composed of cDNA or gDNA derived from T cells, B-cell-depleted T cells, or PBMCs. Deeply sampled blood TCRbeta repertoires from subjects exposed to, actively infected with, or recovered from COVID-19 were included in the dataset. A freely available public database, intended as a resource for researchers studying the immune response to SARS-CoV-2, is where the repertoires were released. The samples were drawn from the first 160 participants of the ongoing ImmuneRACE study and from some 1,300 subjects provided by 6 global collaborators. Nearly every sample came with metadata listing a de-identified subject ID, COVID-19 status, age in years and sex. Where HLA class I and class II types were available, the types were taken from metadata supplied by the sample provider, not from assay-based typing. What the work shows at the level of the full study, not this receptor alone: Clinical and demographic metadata were provided uncurated, with the amount varying by source and participant.

Spanning cysteine to phenylalanine, the CDR3 consists of 16 amino acids. Of the read, only the CDR3 DNA is kept; its 48 bases are in frame from base 1. V sheds 6 bases and J sheds 0 bases, leaving 14 bases between their ends. The germline V gene supplies CDR1 KGHSH and CDR2 LQKENI. TCRbeta CDR3 regions were amplified from genomic DNA using the immunoSEQ Assay, a bias-controlled multiplex PCR. The study's own analysis went as follows. The number of nucleated cells in each sample was estimated from the amplification of reference gene primers within the assay. To quantify the absolute abundance of each unique TCRbeta CDR3 rearrangement, sequence reads were collapsed and filtered. For each sample, productive Simpson clonality was calculated as the square root of Simpson's diversity index across productive rearrangements. This is the immuneACCESS table as TCRdb keeps it, with only in-frame sequences that have V and J called. A part of the clones is gone; compared with another copy, unresolved V genes explain less than half, and the rest is unexplained. V and J calls and clone size are given by that table; D and trimming were obtained from the DNA. The sample table lists about 140,000 clones, 84% of them with a count of one. The ten biggest clones cover more than 3% of the sample.

Enrolling through a virtual design, the prospective study's participants ranged in age from roughly 18 to 90 years and lived across 24 United States geographic areas. In the prospective study, participants were assigned to cohorts based on the clinical history participants reported in a screening survey and a study questionnaire. Each participant in the prospective study had whole blood, serum and a nasopharyngeal or oropharyngeal swab collected by mobile phlebotomists. Prospective study participants could optionally give additional blood draws and questionnaires over a roughly two-month period. Before DNA extraction, blood samples from the prospective study were shipped at room temperature or frozen.

Recombination connected TRBV18 to TRBJ2-2; TRBD2 is a weak D gene call, 5 bases matching. The TCR originated in a woman aged 45 to 65 with acute COVID-19. Sequenced material: PBMCs or T cells enriched from blood (not recorded which). In nucleotide form, the sequence is TGTGCCAGCTCCCGCTCCTTAGCGCCGAACACCGGGGAGCTGTTTTTT. Its translation reads: CASSRSLAPNTGELFF.